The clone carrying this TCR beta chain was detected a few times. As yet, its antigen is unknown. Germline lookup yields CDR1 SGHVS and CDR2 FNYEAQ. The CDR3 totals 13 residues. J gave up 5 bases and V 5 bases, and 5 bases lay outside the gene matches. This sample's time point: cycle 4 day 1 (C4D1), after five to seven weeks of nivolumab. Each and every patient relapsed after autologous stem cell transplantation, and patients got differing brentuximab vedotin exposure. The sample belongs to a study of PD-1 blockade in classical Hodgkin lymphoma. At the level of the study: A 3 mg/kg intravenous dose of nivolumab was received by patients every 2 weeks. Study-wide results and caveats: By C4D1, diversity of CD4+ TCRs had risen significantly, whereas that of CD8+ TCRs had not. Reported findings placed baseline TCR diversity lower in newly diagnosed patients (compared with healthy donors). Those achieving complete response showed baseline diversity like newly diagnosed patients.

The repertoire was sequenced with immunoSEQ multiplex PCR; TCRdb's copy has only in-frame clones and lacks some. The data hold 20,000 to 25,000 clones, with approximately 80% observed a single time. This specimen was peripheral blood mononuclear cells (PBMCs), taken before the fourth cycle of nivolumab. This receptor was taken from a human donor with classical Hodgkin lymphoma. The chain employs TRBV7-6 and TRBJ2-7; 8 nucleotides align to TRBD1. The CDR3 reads CASSRRDRHEQYF. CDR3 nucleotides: TGTGCCAGCAGCCGCCGGGACAGGCACGAGCAGTACTTC.